These T cell receptor beta chains were read from a single sample in a study of T cell repertoires in cytomegalovirus infection. Each CDR3 protein gets one entry after TCRdb re-called the reads with MiXCR. The sample shows about a million distinct CDR3 sequences, about a third of them seen only once. For these receptors, no antigen is known. The material was cultured CD8+ T cells from PBMCs, obtained from culture after CMV antigen stimulation. The receptors were sampled from a human donor in good health (CMV status not recorded). Some clones in this sample may be carry-over from other donors' samples. CDR3s leave out the opening cysteine and the closing phenylalanine or tryptophan. Not every row has a clone size; where given, it reads once, few, many or a size class.

v_call: TRBV12-3/TRBV12-4; clone_size: NA; cdr3_aa: ASTHRQRLYGYT
v_call: TRBV4-2; clone_size: NA; cdr3_aa: ASSQRTSGNNEQF
v_call: TRBV7-8; clone_size: many; cdr3_aa: ASSLVVDLIDGTSKSGELF
v_call: TRBV7-8; clone_size: many; cdr3_aa: ASSSPGAGGLGSYNEQF
v_call: TRBV7-7; clone_size: NA; cdr3_aa: AINGLAGPTSSYNEQF
v_call: TRBV7-3; clone_size: NA; cdr3_aa: ASSPAGSAGANVLT
v_call: TRBV4-1; clone_size: once; cdr3_aa: ASSQHVGTEAF
v_call: TRBV6-6; clone_size: NA; cdr3_aa: ASIEGNEQF
v_call: TRBV6-1; clone_size: few; cdr3_aa: ASKLGENTEAF
v_call: TRBV19; clone_size: few; cdr3_aa: ASSIGGTEQF
v_call: TRBV19; clone_size: many; cdr3_aa: ASSTSLFTAANGFNQPQH
v_call: TRBV7-6; clone_size: few; cdr3_aa: ASSLMTRGGIYGYT
v_call: TRBV14; clone_size: once; cdr3_aa: VSSGGEGRVVDDEQF
v_call: TRBV7-9; clone_size: NA; cdr3_aa: ASSSQTGARGEAF
v_call: TRBV7-8; clone_size: many; cdr3_aa: ASSFSGENTGELF
v_call: TRBV7-9; clone_size: NA; cdr3_aa: ASSSPTGNYGYT
v_call: TRBV9; clone_size: NA; cdr3_aa: ASSGLRQGVGNEQF
v_call: TRBV12-3/TRBV12-4; clone_size: many; cdr3_aa: ASSFLGDSNQPQH
v_call: TRBV7-8; clone_size: NA; cdr3_aa: ANSPYANPANLDTQY
v_call: TRBV11-2; clone_size: NA; cdr3_aa: ASSPWSAREAGNTIY
v_call: TRBV18; clone_size: NA; cdr3_aa: ASSPQLRGPEETQY
v_call: TRBV4-2; clone_size: NA; cdr3_aa: ASSPHSTGDYGYT
v_call: TRBV7-2; clone_size: few; cdr3_aa: ASRPSGGALDTQY
v_call: TRBV7-9; clone_size: NA; cdr3_aa: ASSLNSGLYEQY
v_call: TRBV7-9; clone_size: few; cdr3_aa: ASIPIDSGNTIY
v_call: TRBV7-2; clone_size: NA; cdr3_aa: ASSGDGIEAF
v_call: TRBV9; clone_size: NA; cdr3_aa: ASSVSGGHPNIQY